Shown below are 27 T cell receptor beta chains from a single sample sequenced in a study of CD8 T cells in ankylosing spondylitis. TCRdb re-called the 5' RACE reads through MiXCR, storing one row per CDR3 protein. The sample holds 130,000 to 150,000 distinct CDR3 sequences, roughly 8% seen once. The sequencing input was synovial fluid, either unsorted or a sorted T cell fraction (not recorded which). The source of these receptors is a male donor with ankylosing spondylitis.

A few counts support this clonotype. The chain links TRBV10-3 to TRBJ1-2; possible D gene TRBD1, 6 bases. CDR1 is ENHRY, CDR2 SYGVKD, per germline. V lost 5 bases to trimming and J lost 13 bases, with 17 bases between them. The CDR3 extends over 12 amino acids. This CDR3 reads CAISSSGERCTF. In DNA, the CDR3 is TGTGCCATCAGTTCCTCAGGGGAAAGGTGCACCTTC.

This clonotype was seen more than once but under ten times. The V gene is TRBV20-1, the J gene TRBJ2-5; possible D gene TRBD2, 5 bases. Germline-derived CDR1 and CDR2 are DFQATT and SNEGSKA (reference sequence). The V and J ends lost 6 bases and 5 bases respectively, with 16 bases between them. The length of the CDR3 is 13 residues. CDR3 nucleotide sequence: TGCAGTGCCGCCGGGGTTGGCATGGAGACCCAGTACTTC. Protein product: CSAAGVGMETQYF.

The rearrangement joins TRBV2 to TRBJ2-2; D not certain. V lost 4 bases and J 3 bases, leaving 9 bases between the germline ends. The CDR3 is 14 amino acids. From germline, CDR1 is SNHLY and CDR2 FYNNEI. The CDR3: CASSALTDTGELFF. Here the CDR3 DNA reads TGTGCCAGCAGTGCCCTCACGGACACCGGGGAGCTGTTTTTT. The complete variable domain, with remaining parts taken from reference TRBV2 and TRBJ2-2, reads EPEVTQTPSHQVTQMGQEVILRCVPISNHLYFYWYRQILGQKVEFLVSFYNNEISEKSEIFDDQFSVERPDGSNFTLKIRSTKLEDSAMYFCASSALTDTGELFFGEGSRLTVL.

The gene calls are TRBV28 and TRBJ1-1; TRBD1 is a possible D gene (6 bases). The CDR3 has 15 amino acids. Trimming removed 6 bases from V and 1 base from J, with 15 bases in between. In germline, CDR1 is MDHEN, CDR2 SYDVKM. The CDR3 DNA reads as TGTGCCAGCAGGGGCGCGGGGGCAGCGAACACTGAAGCTTTCTTT. Translated: CASRGAGAANTEAFF.

This clonotype showed up just a few times. The chain links TRBV6-2 or TRBV6-3 to TRBJ2-5; TRBD1 is a possible D gene (6 bases). Per germline, CDR1 MNHEY and CDR2 SVGEGT. The CDR3 sequence is 15 residues long. V was trimmed by 5 bases and J by 2 bases, leaving 15 bases between them. The CDR3: CASSLRTVVQETQYF. CDR3 in DNA: TGTGCCAGCAGTCTACGGACAGTAGTTCAAGAGACCCAGTACTTC.

The chain carries TRBV18 and TRBJ1-2; D is unclear. V was cut by 3 bases and J by 2 bases, with 7 bases left in between. This CDR3 comprises 13 residues. In germline, CDR1 is KGHSH, CDR2 LQKENI. In DNA, the CDR3 is TGTGCCAGCTCACCGGACGGGAACTATGGCTACACCTTC. It translates to CASSPDGNYGYTF.

This clonotype was found many times. This chain connects TRBV12-3 or TRBV12-4 to TRBJ1-2; D is unclear. The CDR3 spans 16 residues. V was pared by 4 bases and J by 5 bases, with 20 bases between. In DNA, the CDR3 is TGTGCCAGCAGTTCCCGGTATGGGAGGGTGGATTATGGCTACACCTTC. This codes for CASSSRYGRVDYGYTF.

This clonotype was recorded a few times. The genes are TRBV18 and TRBJ2-2; TRBD1 aligns across 10 bases. In germline, CDR1 is KGHSH, CDR2 LQKENI. The CDR3 is 16 residues long. Germline trimming cut 0 bases from V and 7 bases from J; bases unmatched to any gene: 5. CDR3 loop: CASSPPATGGLGELFF. In DNA form, the CDR3 reads TGTGCCAGCTCACCACCCGCGACAGGGGGCCTCGGGGAGCTGTTTTTT.

The J gene is TRBJ1-1, the V gene TRBV5-1, with a possible D match to TRBD1 (5 bases). The CDR3 covers 14 residues. Trimming pared 4 bases from V and 4 bases from J, leaving 14 bases between. The V gene's germline CDR1 is SGHRS and CDR2 YFSETQ. CDR3 sequence: CASSETGTGTEAFF. For the CDR3, the DNA is TGCGCCAGCAGCGAGACGGGCACAGGCACTGAAGCTTTCTTT.

This clonotype has at least ten counts. The chain employs TRBV29-1 and TRBJ1-1, with a tentative D call TRBD1 (6 bases). The germline V gene encodes CDR1 SQVTM and CDR2 ANQGSEA. Trimming stripped 7 bases from V and 0 bases from J, with 12 bases between. The CDR3 spans 13 residues. Here the CDR3 reads CSGRDNMNTEAFF. In DNA, the CDR3 is TGCAGCGGACGGGACAACATGAACACTGAAGCTTTCTTT.

The chain links TRBV7-2 to TRBJ2-3; a possible D gene is TRBD2 (6 bases). The CDR3 loop spans 15 amino acids. Germline values: CDR1 SGHTA, CDR2 FQGNSA. Trimming took off 2 bases at V and 4 bases at J, with 13 bases between the two ends. The DNA of the CDR3 is TGTGCCAGCAGCTTAATAGCGGACGGGGCAGATACGCAGTATTTT. Translation gives CASSLIADGADTQYF.

This clonotype was found many times. The chain joins TRBV5-1 to TRBJ2-1; 8 bases map to TRBD2. Germline loops: CDR1 SGHRS, CDR2 YFSETQ. J was trimmed by 2 bases and V by 4 bases; bases with no gene match: 8. The CDR3 totals 16 residues. The CDR3 reads CASSQNLAGPYNEQFF. DNA for the CDR3: TGCGCCAGCAGCCAGAATCTAGCGGGCCCCTACAATGAGCAGTTCTTC.

Only a few counts were recorded for this clonotype. In DNA form, the CDR3 reads TGCAGTGCTTCGCGAGAGCCCAGGGAGACCCAGTACTTC. Amino acids: CSASREPRETQYF. V is TRBV20-1 and J is TRBJ2-5; D not resolved. This CDR3 spans 13 amino acids. V lost 5 bases to trimming and J lost 5 bases, with 15 bases between them. From germline, CDR1 is DFQATT and CDR2 SNEGSKA (reference sequence).

The table lists this clonotype with many counts. The V call is TRBV12-3 or TRBV12-4, the J call TRBJ1-5, with D possibly being TRBD1 (5 bases). The V and J ends lost 6 bases and 3 bases respectively, with 12 bases between them. This CDR3 spans 14 amino acids. CDR3 region: CASRPGHSNQPQHF. CDR3 DNA sequence: TGTGCCAGCAGACCAGGACACTCCAATCAGCCCCAGCATTTT.

This clonotype showed up just a few times. The chain recombines TRBV7-2 with TRBJ1-1; D possibly corresponds to TRBD1 (5 bases). V was trimmed by 1 base and J by 8 bases, leaving 11 bases between them. Germline CDR1 reads SGHTA; CDR2 reads FQGNSA. The CDR3 runs to 13 residues. The DNA for the CDR3 is TGTGCCAGCAGCTTAGGAATTGGGGCCGAAGCTTTCTTT. It encodes CASSLGIGAEAFF.

The chain's CDR3 is CASSSLGQPSGETQYF. As DNA, the CDR3 is TGTGCCAGCAGTTCCCTGGGACAACCTTCGGGAGAGACCCAGTACTTC. This chain joins TRBV6-2 or TRBV6-3 and TRBJ2-5; tentative D call: TRBD1 (6 bases). Germline V lookup: CDR1 MNHEY, CDR2 SVGEGT. Trimming took off 4 bases at V and 4 bases at J, with 19 bases between the two ends. The CDR3 runs 16 residues.

This clonotype occurred a few times. The chain couples TRBV27 to TRBJ2-3, with unresolved D. Germline assignment: CDR1 MNHEY and CDR2 SMNVEV (reference sequence). V gave up 6 bases and J gave up 0 bases, with 19 bases separating them. The CDR3 is 17 residues long. DNA of the CDR3: TGTGCCAGCAGCCGCTTTATTGTGAGACTTAGCACAGATACGCAGTATTTT. Encoded protein: CASSRFIVRLSTDTQYF.

This clonotype was detected many times. The genes are TRBV4-2 and TRBJ2-1; 8 nucleotides align to TRBD2. There are 16 residues in the CDR3. Germline lookup yields CDR1 LGHNA and CDR2 YNFKEQ. Germline trimming cut 1 base from V and 4 bases from J; bases unmatched to any gene: 6. DNA of the CDR3: TGTGCCAGCAGCCAAGGGCATAGCGGGGCTTACAATGAGCAGTTCTTC. Its translation is CASSQGHSGAYNEQFF.

There are many counts of this clonotype. The chain couples TRBV29-1 to TRBJ2-3; TRBD2 might be the D (6 bases). V was cut by 7 bases and J by 1 base, with 15 bases left in between. This CDR3 contains 14 residues. Germline CDR1 SQVTM, CDR2 ANQGSEA. The CDR3 region is CSASGGEGTDTQYF. Written as DNA, the CDR3 is TGCAGCGCCTCAGGCGGGGAAGGCACAGATACGCAGTATTTT.

This clonotype was detected only a few times. This chain uses TRBV20-1 with TRBJ2-4; 8 bases map to TRBD2. After removal of 5 bases from V and 8 bases from J, the junction contained 20 bases not matched to a gene. CDR3 length: 17 residues. Germline values: CDR1 DFQATT, CDR2 SNEGSKA (reference sequence). The CDR3 here is CSAQRFAGTRTKDIQYF. DNA for the CDR3: TGCAGTGCTCAACGATTTGCCGGGACTAGGACAAAGGACATTCAGTACTTC.

This clonotype has just a few counts. The chain is built from TRBV2 and TRBJ2-1; 8 bases match TRBD1. The germline CDR1 and CDR2 sequences are SNHLY and FYNNEI. The ends lost 8 bases at V and 2 bases at J; junction bases unmatched: 5. CDR3 size: 14 residues. The DNA of the CDR3 is TGTGCCAGCTATCTACAGGGGGCCTACAATGAGCAGTTCTTC. It codes for CASYLQGAYNEQFF.

This clonotype was observed once. The rearrangement links TRBV30 to TRBJ2-3; no firm D call. Trimming took off 2 bases at V and 3 bases at J, with 15 bases between the two ends. The germline V gene encodes CDR1 GTSNPN and CDR2 SVGIG (reference sequence). The CDR3 has 15 residues. CDR3 sequence: CAWSTLTGLTDTQYF. In DNA, the CDR3 is TGTGCCTGGAGTACACTCACCGGGTTGACAGATACGCAGTATTTT.

This clonotype was seen repeatedly, ten times or more. The chain carries TRBV4-2 and TRBJ2-2; TRBD2 matches at 8 bases. In germline, CDR1 is LGHNA, CDR2 YNFKEQ. V shed 4 bases, J shed 7 bases, and the junction held 14 bases outside the gene matches. There are 17 residues in the CDR3. The CDR3 DNA reads as TGTGCCAGCAGCCCACGAAGCGGGAGCCCTCAGGGCGGGGAGCTGTTTTTT. This sequence encodes CASSPRSGSPQGGELFF.

In its sample, this clonotype was seen a few times. V and J are TRBV9 and TRBJ1-2, with D tentatively TRBD1 (5 bases). V shed 7 bases and J shed 8 bases, with 6 bases lying between them. The CDR3 spans 9 residues. CDR1 and CDR2 from the germline V gene are SGDLS and YYNGEE. The CDR3 protein is CASGGGYTF. The CDR3 nucleotides read TGTGCCAGCGGGGGGGGCTACACCTTC.

The V call is TRBV2, the J call TRBJ2-1; D not certain. CDR1 and CDR2 (germline): SNHLY, FYNNEI. Between the trimmed V and J ends, which lost 3 bases and 8 bases, there was a span of 17 bases. This CDR3 has 15 amino acids. In DNA, the CDR3 is TGTGCCAGCAGTGAGGGTCGCTCTGGGCACCATGAGCAGTTCTTC. It codes for CASSEGRSGHHEQFF.

This clonotype was seen ten or more times. This chain connects TRBV18 to TRBJ2-3; D possibly corresponds to TRBD2 (5 bases). The CDR3 covers 15 residues. V lost 3 bases to trimming and J lost 1 base, with 11 bases between them. From germline, CDR1 is KGHSH and CDR2 LQKENI. The CDR3 DNA reads as TGTGCCAGCTCACCCCGCGGAGGTGGCACAGATACGCAGTATTTT. Translation: CASSPRGGGTDTQYF.

This clonotype was recorded many times. The J gene is TRBJ2-5, the V gene TRBV7-6; D possibly matches TRBD1 or TRBD2 (5 bases each). CDR3 size: 14 residues. Germline CDR1 and CDR2: SGHVS and FNYEAQ. Trimming shortened V by 1 base and J by 7 bases, and 13 bases separated the two germline ends. The CDR3 nucleotides are TGTGCCAGCAGCTTAGTTCCCCTTGGGGGGACCCAGTACTTC. Its translation: CASSLVPLGGTQYF.